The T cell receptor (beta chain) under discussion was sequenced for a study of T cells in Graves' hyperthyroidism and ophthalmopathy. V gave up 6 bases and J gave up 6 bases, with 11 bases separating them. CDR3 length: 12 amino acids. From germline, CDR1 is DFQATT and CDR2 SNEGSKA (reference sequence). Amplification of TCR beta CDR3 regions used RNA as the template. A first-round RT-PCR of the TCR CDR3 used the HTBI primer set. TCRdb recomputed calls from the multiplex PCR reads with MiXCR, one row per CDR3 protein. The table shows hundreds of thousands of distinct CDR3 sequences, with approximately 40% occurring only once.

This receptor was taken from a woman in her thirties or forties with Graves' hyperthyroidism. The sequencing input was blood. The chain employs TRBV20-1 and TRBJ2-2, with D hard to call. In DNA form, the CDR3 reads TGCAGTGCCCCGAGCAGCTCCGGGGAGCTGTTTTTT. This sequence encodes CSAPSSSGELFF.